This TCR beta chain originates from a study of CD8+CD57+ T cells in acquired aplastic anemia. Study-level background: Average DNA yield from sorted CD4+ and CD8+ cells was around 3.2 ug. Healthy donor CD4+ cell samples had a mean of roughly 10 million reads.

CDR1 and CDR2 from the germline V gene are MGHRA and YSYEKL. Trimming took off 4 bases at V and 3 bases at J, with 15 bases between the two ends. This CDR3 region has 15 residues. Comments on this clonotype: Its antigen is still unknown.

Whole-study results and caveats: Patients versus controls showed no significant CD8+ Simpson's diversity difference. Around 30 sequences, all CD8+ CDR3, were shared between patients and controls.

Template material for TCR beta VDJ and CDR3 profiling consisted of genomic DNA. TCRdb used MiXCR to reprocess the reads, holding one entry per CDR3 protein. The table has 200,000 to 250,000 distinct CDR3 sequences, roughly 33% seen once. This TCR derives from a human donor in good health, serving as a control. The chain joins TRBV4-1 to TRBJ2-5, with D possibly matching TRBD2 (5 bases). Sequences were obtained from sorted CD4+, CD8+, or CD8+CD57+ T cells (not recorded which) from PBMCs. The CDR3 loop is CASSLRAADEETQYF. Here the CDR3 DNA reads TGCGCCAGCAGCCTGCGGGCGGCTGACGAAGAGACCCAGTACTTC.